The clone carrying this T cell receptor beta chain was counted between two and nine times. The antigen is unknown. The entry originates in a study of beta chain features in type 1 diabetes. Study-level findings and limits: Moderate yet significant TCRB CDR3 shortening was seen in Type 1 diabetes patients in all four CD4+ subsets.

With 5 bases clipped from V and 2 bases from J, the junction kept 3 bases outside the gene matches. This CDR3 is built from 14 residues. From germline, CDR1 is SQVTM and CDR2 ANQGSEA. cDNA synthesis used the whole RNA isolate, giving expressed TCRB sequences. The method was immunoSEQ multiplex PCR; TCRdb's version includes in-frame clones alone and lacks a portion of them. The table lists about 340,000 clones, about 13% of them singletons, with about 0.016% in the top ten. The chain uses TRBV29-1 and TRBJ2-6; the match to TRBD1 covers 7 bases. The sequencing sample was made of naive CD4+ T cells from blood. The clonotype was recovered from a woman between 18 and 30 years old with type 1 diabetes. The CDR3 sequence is CSVRQGAGANVLTF. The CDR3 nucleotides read TGCAGCGTTCGACAGGGTGCTGGGGCCAACGTCCTGACTTTC.